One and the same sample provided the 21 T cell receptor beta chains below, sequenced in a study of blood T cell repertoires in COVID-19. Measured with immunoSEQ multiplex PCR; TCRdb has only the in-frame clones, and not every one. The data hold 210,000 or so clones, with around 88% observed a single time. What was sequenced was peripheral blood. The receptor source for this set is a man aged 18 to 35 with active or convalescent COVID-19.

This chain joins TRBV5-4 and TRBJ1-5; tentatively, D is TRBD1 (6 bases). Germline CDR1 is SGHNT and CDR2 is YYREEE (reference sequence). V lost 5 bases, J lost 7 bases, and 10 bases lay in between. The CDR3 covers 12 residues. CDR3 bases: TGTGCCAGCAGTGAACAGGGCCAGCCCCAGCATTTT. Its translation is CASSEQGQPQHF.

The DNA for the CDR3 is TGTGCCAGTAGTATCCTCGGACAGGGGGCGAATGGCTACACCTTC. Translation: CASSILGQGANGYTF. The chain carries TRBV19 and TRBJ1-2, with 11 nucleotides matching TRBD1. V shed 3 bases and J 6 bases; nucleotides not matched to a gene: 6. The CDR3 covers 15 residues. CDR1 and CDR2 from the germline V gene are LNHDA and SQIVND (reference sequence).

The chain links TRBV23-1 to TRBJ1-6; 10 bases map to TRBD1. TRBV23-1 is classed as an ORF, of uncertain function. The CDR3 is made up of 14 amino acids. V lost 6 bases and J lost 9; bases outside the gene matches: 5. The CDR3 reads CASSLDRGPSPLHF. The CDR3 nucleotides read TGCGCCAGCAGCCTCGACAGGGGGCCTTCACCCCTCCACTTT.

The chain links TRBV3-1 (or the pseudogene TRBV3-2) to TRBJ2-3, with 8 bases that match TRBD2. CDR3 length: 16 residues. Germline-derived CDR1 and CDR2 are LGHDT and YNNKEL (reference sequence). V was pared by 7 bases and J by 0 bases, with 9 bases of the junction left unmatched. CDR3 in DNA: TGTGCCAGCACCCCAAGGCCTAGCGGGAGCACAGATACGCAGTATTTT. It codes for CASTPRPSGSTDTQYF.

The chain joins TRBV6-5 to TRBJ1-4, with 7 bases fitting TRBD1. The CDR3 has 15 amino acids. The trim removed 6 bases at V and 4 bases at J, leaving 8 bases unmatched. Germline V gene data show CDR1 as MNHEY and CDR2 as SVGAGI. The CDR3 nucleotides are TGTGCCAGCAGGCCCCGACAGGGAGGTAATGAAAAACTGTTTTTT. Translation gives CASRPRQGGNEKLFF.

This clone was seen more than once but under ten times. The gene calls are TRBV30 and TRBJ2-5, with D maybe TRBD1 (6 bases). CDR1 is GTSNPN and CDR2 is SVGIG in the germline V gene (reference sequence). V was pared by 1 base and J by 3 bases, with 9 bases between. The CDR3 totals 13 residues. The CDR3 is CAWSAWTEETQYF. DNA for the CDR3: TGTGCCTGGAGTGCTTGGACAGAAGAGACCCAGTACTTC.

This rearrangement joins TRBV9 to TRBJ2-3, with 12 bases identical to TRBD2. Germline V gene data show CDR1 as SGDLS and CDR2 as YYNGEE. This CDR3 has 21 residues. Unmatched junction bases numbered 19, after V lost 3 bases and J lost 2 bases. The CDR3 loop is CASSAGGARTSGILSTDTQYF. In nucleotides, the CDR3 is TGTGCCAGCAGCGCCGGTGGTGCGAGGACTAGCGGGATACTATCCACAGATACGCAGTATTTT. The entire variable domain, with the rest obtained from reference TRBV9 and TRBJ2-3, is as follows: DSGVTQTPKHLITATGQRVTLRCSPRSGDLSVYWYQQSLDQGLQFLIQYYNGEERAKGNILERFSAQQFPDLHSELNLSSLELGDSALYFCASSAGGARTSGILSTDTQYFGPGTRLTVL.

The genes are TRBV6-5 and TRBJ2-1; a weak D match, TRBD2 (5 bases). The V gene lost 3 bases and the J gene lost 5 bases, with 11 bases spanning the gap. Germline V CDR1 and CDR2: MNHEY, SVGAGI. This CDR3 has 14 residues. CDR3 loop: CASSYRLPNNEQFF. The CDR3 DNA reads TGTGCCAGCAGTTATCGACTACCTAACAATGAGCAGTTCTTC.

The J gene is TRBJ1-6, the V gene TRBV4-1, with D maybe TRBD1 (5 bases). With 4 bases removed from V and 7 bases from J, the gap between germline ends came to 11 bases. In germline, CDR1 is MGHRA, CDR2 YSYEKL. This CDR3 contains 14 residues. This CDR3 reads CASSRQQANSPLHF. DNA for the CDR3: TGCGCCAGCAGCCGGCAACAGGCGAATTCACCCCTCCACTTT.

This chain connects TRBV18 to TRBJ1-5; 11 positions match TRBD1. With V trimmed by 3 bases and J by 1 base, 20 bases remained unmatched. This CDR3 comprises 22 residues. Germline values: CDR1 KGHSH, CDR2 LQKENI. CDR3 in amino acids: CASSPTTIWTGGGIISNQPQHF. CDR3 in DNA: TGTGCCAGCTCACCCACAACAATCTGGACAGGGGGCGGGATTATCAGCAATCAGCCCCAGCATTTT.

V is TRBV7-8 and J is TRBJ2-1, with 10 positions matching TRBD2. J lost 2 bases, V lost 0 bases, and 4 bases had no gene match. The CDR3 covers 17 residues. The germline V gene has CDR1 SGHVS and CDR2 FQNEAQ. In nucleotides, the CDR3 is TGTGCCAGCAGCTTAGCCCCTAGCGGGAGCCCCTACAATGAGCAGTTCTTC. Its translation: CASSLAPSGSPYNEQFF.

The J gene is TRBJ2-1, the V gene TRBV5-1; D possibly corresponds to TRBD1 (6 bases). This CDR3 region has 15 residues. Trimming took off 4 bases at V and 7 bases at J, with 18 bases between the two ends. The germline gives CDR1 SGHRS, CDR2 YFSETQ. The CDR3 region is CASSPYYRDGNEQFF. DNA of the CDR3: TGCGCCAGCAGCCCGTACTACAGGGATGGGAATGAGCAGTTCTTC.

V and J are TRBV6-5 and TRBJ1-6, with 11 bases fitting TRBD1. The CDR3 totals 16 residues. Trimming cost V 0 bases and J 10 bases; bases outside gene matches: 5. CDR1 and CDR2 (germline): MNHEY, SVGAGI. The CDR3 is CASSYSRGQGESPLHF. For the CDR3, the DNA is TGTGCCAGCAGTTACTCGAGGGGACAGGGGGAGTCACCCCTCCACTTT.

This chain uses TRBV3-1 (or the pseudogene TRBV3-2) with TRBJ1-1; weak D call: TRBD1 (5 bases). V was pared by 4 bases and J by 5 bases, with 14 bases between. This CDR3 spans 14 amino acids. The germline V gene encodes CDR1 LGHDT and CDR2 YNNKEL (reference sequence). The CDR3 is CASSPVGGGTEAFF. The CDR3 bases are TGTGCCAGCAGCCCTGTGGGGGGGGGTACTGAAGCTTTCTTT.

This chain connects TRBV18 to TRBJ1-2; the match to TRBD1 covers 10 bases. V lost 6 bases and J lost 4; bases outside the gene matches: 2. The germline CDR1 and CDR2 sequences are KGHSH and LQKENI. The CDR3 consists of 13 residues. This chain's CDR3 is CASSTGGGYGYTF. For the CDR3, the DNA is TGTGCCAGCTCGACAGGGGGCGGCTATGGCTACACCTTC.

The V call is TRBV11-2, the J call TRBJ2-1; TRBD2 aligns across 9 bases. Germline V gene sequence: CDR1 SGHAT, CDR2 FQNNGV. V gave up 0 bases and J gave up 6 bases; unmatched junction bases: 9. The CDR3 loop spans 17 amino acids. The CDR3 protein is CASSLDGGLAGTNEQFF. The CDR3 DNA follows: TGTGCCAGCAGCTTAGATGGGGGGCTAGCGGGGACCAATGAGCAGTTCTTC.

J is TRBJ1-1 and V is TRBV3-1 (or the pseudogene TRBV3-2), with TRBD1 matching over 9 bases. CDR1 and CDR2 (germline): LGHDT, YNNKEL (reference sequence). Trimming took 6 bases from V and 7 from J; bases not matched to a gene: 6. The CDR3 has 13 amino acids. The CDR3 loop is CASRSGQGGEAFF. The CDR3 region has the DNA TGTGCCAGCAGGTCGGGACAGGGCGGTGAAGCTTTCTTT.

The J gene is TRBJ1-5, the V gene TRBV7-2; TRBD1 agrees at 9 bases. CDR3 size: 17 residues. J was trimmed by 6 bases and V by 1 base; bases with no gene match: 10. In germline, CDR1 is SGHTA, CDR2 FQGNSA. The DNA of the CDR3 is TGTGCCAGCAGCTTAGTACCCGGGACAGGGTATCTTCAGCCCCAGCATTTT. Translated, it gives CASSLVPGTGYLQPQHF. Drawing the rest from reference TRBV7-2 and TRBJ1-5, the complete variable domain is GAGVSQSPSNKVTEKGKDVELRCDPISGHTALYWYRQSLGQGLEFLIYFQGNSAPDKSGLPSDRFSAERTGGSVSTLTIQRTQQEDSAVYLCASSLVPGTGYLQPQHFGDGTRLSIL.

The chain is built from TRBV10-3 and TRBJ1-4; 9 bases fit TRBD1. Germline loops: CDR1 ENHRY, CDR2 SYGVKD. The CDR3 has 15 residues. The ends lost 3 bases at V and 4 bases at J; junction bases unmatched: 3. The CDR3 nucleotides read TGTGCCATCAGTGATTCGGACAGGGGTAATGAAAAACTGTTTTTT. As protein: CAISDSDRGNEKLFF.

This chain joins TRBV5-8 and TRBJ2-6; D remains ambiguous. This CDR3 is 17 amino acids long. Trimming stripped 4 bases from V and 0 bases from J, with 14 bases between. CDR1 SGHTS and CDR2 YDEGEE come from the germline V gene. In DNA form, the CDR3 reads TGTGCCAGCAGCCCCCAGGTCGGTACCTCTGGGGCCAACGTCCTGACTTTC. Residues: CASSPQVGTSGANVLTF.

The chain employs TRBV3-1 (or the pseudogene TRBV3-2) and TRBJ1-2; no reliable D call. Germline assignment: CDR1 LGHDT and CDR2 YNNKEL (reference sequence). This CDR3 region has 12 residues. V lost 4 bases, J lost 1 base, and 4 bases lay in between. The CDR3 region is CASSPSNYGYTF. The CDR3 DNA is TGTGCCAGCAGCCCCAGTAACTATGGCTACACCTTC.